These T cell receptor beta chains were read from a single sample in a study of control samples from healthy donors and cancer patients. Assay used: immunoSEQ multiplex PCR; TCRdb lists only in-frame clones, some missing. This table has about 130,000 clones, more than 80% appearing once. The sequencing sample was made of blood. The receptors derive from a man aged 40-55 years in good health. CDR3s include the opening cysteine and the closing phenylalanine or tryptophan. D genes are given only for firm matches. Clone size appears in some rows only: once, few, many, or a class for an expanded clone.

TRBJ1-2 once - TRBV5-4 TGTGCCAGCAGCTCCGGACAGATCTATGGCTACACCTTC CASSSGQIYGYTF
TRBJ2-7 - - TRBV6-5 TGTGCCAGCAGTTACGGCTTTTCCTACGAGCAGTACTTC CASSYGFSYEQYF
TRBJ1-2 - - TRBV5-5 TGTGCCAGCAGCTTGGCCCCTGGGGAAAACTATGGCTACACCTTC CASSLAPGENYGYTF
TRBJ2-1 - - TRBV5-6 TGTGCCAGCAGCTTGGCGGGTCCCGAGCAGTTCTTC CASSLAGPEQFF
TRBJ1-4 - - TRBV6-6 TGTGCCAGCAGTTACTCAAAGACTGGTAGTAATGAAAAACTGTTTTTT CASSYSKTGSNEKLFF
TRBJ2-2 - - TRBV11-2 TGTGCCAGCAGCTACCCGAATGGAGGAACCGGGGAGCTGTTTTTT CASSYPNGGTGELFF
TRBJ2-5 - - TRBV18 TGTGCCAGCTCACCAGGACTAGGACAGGGAGGGAAAGAGACCCAGTACTTC CASSPGLGQGGKETQYF
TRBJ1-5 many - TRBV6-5 TGTGCCAGCAGACAGGCTTATAGCAATCAGCCCCAGCATTTT CASRQAYSNQPQHF
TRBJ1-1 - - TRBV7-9 TGTGCCAGCAGCTTAGCCACACAGAACACTGAAGCTTTCTTT CASSLATQNTEAFF
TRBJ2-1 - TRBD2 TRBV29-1 TGCGGGTGCTTTGGCGGGGGGGCCTCCAATGAGCAGTTCTTC CGCFGGGASNEQFF
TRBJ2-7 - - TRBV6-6 TGTGCCAGCAGTTACAGGGGGGGTTCCTACGAGCAGTACTTC CASSYRGGSYEQYF
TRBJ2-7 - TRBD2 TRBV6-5 TGTGCCAGCACCGCGGGACCGGGACTAGCGGCCGAGCAGTACTTC CASTAGPGLAAEQYF